These 2 T cell receptor beta chains came from one sample sequenced in a study of T cells in Graves' hyperthyroidism and ophthalmopathy. RNA transcripts served as the template for amplifying TCR beta CDR3 regions. In the first-round RT-PCR of the TCR CDR3, the HTBI primer set was used. One entry per CDR3 protein, called by TCRdb with MiXCR from the multiplex PCR reads. The sample records 300,000 to 450,000 distinct CDR3 sequences, approximately 15% being singletons. The sample was blood. Source of these receptors: a woman aged 55 to 70 with Graves' hyperthyroidism.

This clonotype was counted ten times or more. The genes are TRBV20-1 and TRBJ2-7, with 8 bases matching TRBD2. The V gene end was trimmed by 2 bases and the J gene end by 3 bases; junction bases not matched to a gene: 6. Germline V gene data show CDR1 as DFQATT and CDR2 as SNEGSKA (reference sequence). The CDR3 spans 14 residues. The CDR3 bases are TGCAGTGCTAGAATAGCGGGACTCAGCTACGAGCAGTACTTC. Translated: CSARIAGLSYEQYF.

Ten or more counts support this clonotype. The chain is built from TRBV5-1 and TRBJ2-7, with TRBD1 as a possible D gene (5 bases). The CDR3 is 14 residues long. Germline-derived CDR1 and CDR2 are SGHRS and YFSETQ. V gave up 7 bases and J gave up 0 bases, with 14 bases separating them. CDR3 sequence (DNA): TGCGCCAGCGGGGCAGACCAAAGCTCCTACGAGCAGTACTTC. It is translated as CASGADQSSYEQYF.